These 28 T cell receptor beta chains originate from one sample sequenced in a study of ipilimumab plus nivolumab after autologous stem cell transplantation. TCRdb keeps only in-frame clones here, not all; method: immunoSEQ multiplex PCR. The sample gives roughly 86,000 clones, around 80% of which show up once; about 2.2% is in the top ten. This specimen was PBMCs, taken in a trial of ipilimumab plus nivolumab as post-transplant consolidation. Every receptor here comes from a male donor with diffuse large B-cell lymphoma.

The gene calls are TRBV10-3 and TRBJ2-5; TRBD1 agrees at 7 bases. This CDR3 has 15 amino acids. Germline lookup yields CDR1 ENHRY and CDR2 SYGVKD. With V trimmed by 0 bases and J by 4 bases, 5 bases remained unmatched. CDR3 amino acids: CAISESMTGRETQYF. For the CDR3, the DNA is TGTGCCATCAGTGAGTCGATGACAGGGCGAGAGACCCAGTACTTC.

The rearrangement links TRBV7-6 to TRBJ2-2; 9 bases map to TRBD2. CDR1 and CDR2 (germline): SGHVS, FNYEAQ. This CDR3 is built from 17 residues. With 0 bases clipped from V and 4 bases from J, the junction kept 6 bases outside the gene matches. This CDR3 reads CASSLAGTSRGTGELFF. CDR3 coding DNA: TGTGCCAGCAGCTTAGCCGGGACTAGCCGGGGCACCGGGGAGCTGTTTTTT.

V is TRBV5-4 and J is TRBJ2-1; D may correspond to TRBD1 or TRBD2 (5 bases each). CDR3 length: 14 amino acids. V was pared by 4 bases and J by 5 bases, with 13 bases between. Per the germline V gene, CDR1 is SGHNT and CDR2 is YYREEE (reference sequence). This chain's CDR3 is CASSPVRENNEQFF. DNA for the CDR3: TGTGCCAGCAGCCCCGTCAGGGAGAACAATGAGCAGTTCTTC. Full variable domain (missing parts from reference TRBV5-4 and TRBJ2-1): ETGVTQSPTHLIKTRGQQVTLRCSSQSGHNTVSWYQQALGQGPQFIFQYYREEENGRGNFPPRFSGLQFPNYSSELNVNALELDDSALYLCASSPVRENNEQFFGPGTRLTVL.

This clone was seen a few times. Germline and junction disagree at one end, which may indicate a read error. J is TRBJ1-2 and V is TRBV29-1, with TRBD1 identical over 8 bases. The length of the CDR3 is 13 residues. CDR1 and CDR2 from the germline V gene are SQVTM and ANQGSEA. In DNA, the CDR3 is TGCAGCGCTGAAGACGGGACAGGAGGTGGCTACACCTTC. This gives the protein CSAEDGTGGGYTF.

The rearrangement uses TRBV6-1 and TRBJ2-5; no clear D. Germline V CDR1 and CDR2: MNHNS, SASEGT. This CDR3 spans 18 amino acids. V gave up 0 bases and J gave up 1 base, with 18 bases separating them. The CDR3 DNA follows: TGTGCCAGCAGTGAAGCGAACCTCGGTATGGGCAGCCAAGAGACCCAGTACTTC. Translation gives CASSEANLGMGSQETQYF.

The chain employs TRBV6-1 and TRBJ2-1; D is possibly TRBD2 (6 bases). Germline values: CDR1 MNHNS, CDR2 SASEGT. The CDR3 is 13 amino acids. Between the trimmed V and J ends, which lost 8 bases and 0 bases, there was a span of 8 bases. The CDR3 region is CASLADSYNEQFF. CDR3 DNA sequence: TGTGCCAGCTTAGCGGACTCCTACAATGAGCAGTTCTTC.

The CDR3 nucleotides read TGCGCCAGCAGCTTGGTGGGACAGAACTATGGCTACACCTTC. This codes for CASSLVGQNYGYTF. The chain has TRBV5-1 and TRBJ1-2; 7 bases fit TRBD1. Germline CDR1 and CDR2: SGHRS and YFSETQ. With 0 bases clipped from V and 2 bases from J, the junction kept 1 base outside the gene matches. The CDR3 covers 14 residues.

V gene TRBV7-3 combines with J gene TRBJ2-1, with D tentatively TRBD1 (5 bases). Trimming shortened V by 0 bases and J by 6 bases, and 12 bases separated the two germline ends. Germline lookup yields CDR1 SGHTA and CDR2 FQGTGA. The CDR3 runs 15 residues. Here the CDR3 DNA reads TGTGCCAGCAGCTTAACAGCCCTAGGGGCCAATGAGCAGTTCTTC. Translated, it gives CASSLTALGANEQFF.

The chain employs TRBV9 and TRBJ2-5; weak D call: TRBD1 (6 bases). The CDR3 loop spans 15 amino acids. V was trimmed by 0 bases and J by 5 bases, leaving 14 bases between them. Germline loops: CDR1 SGDLS, CDR2 YYNGEE. This chain's CDR3 is CASSVGGGASETQYF. The CDR3, as DNA: TGTGCCAGCAGCGTAGGAGGGGGAGCGTCGGAGACCCAGTACTTC.

CDR3 sequence reads: CASSYSGVTEAFF. In nucleotides, the CDR3 is TGTGCCAGCAGTTACTCGGGTGTCACTGAAGCTTTCTTT. The J gene is TRBJ1-1, the V gene TRBV6-5; D gene unclear. The germline V and J ends were trimmed by 0 bases and 4 bases, with 6 bases remaining between them. The germline V gene encodes CDR1 MNHEY and CDR2 SVGAGI. The CDR3 is made up of 13 amino acids.

The chain is built from TRBV18 and TRBJ2-1; 12 bases agree with TRBD2. This CDR3 has 16 amino acids. J lost 5 bases, V lost 3 bases, and 5 bases had no gene match. Germline V gives CDR1 KGHSH, CDR2 LQKENI. The CDR3 reads CASSPPSGGAHNEQFF. In DNA, the CDR3 is TGTGCCAGCTCACCCCCTAGCGGGGGGGCCCACAATGAGCAGTTCTTC. Based on the CDR3 plus reference TRBV18 and TRBJ2-1, the full variable domain is NAGVMQNPRHLVRRRGQEARLRCSPMKGHSHVYWYRQLPEEGLKFMVYLQKENIIDESGMPKERFSAEFPKEGPSILRIQQVVRGDSAAYFCASSPPSGGAHNEQFFGPGTRLTVL.

V is TRBV7-2 and J is TRBJ1-2; D gene uncertain. The ends were cut back, 0 bases at V and 4 bases at J, with 9 bases in the middle. The CDR3 length is 14 residues. Germline-derived CDR1 and CDR2 are SGHTA and FQGNSA. CDR3 sequence reads: CASSLASGGYGYTF. The CDR3, as DNA: TGTGCCAGCAGCTTAGCTTCCGGAGGCTATGGCTACACCTTC.

CDR3 nucleotide sequence: TGTGCCAGCAGCCAGGACTATCGCTACGAGCAGTACTTC. Translated: CASSQDYRYEQYF. The chain carries TRBV11-2 and TRBJ2-7, with D perhaps matching TRBD2 (6 bases). The V and J ends lost 5 bases and 3 bases respectively, with 11 bases between them. The CDR3 spans 13 residues. Germline V lookup: CDR1 SGHAT, CDR2 FQNNGV.

The rearrangement joins TRBV9 to TRBJ1-1; 7 nucleotides agree with TRBD1. The length of the CDR3 is 15 residues. V gave up 3 bases and J gave up 3 bases; unmatched junction bases: 8. Per germline, CDR1 SGDLS and CDR2 YYNGEE. The CDR3 region is CASSGGGTGYTEAFF. Written as DNA, the CDR3 is TGTGCCAGCAGCGGAGGGGGCACCGGGTACACTGAAGCTTTCTTT. The whole variable domain, filled in from reference TRBV9 and TRBJ1-1, reads DSGVTQTPKHLITATGQRVTLRCSPRSGDLSVYWYQQSLDQGLQFLIQYYNGEERAKGNILERFSAQQFPDLHSELNLSSLELGDSALYFCASSGGGTGYTEAFFGQGTRLTVV.

The chain uses TRBV27 and TRBJ2-3; tentatively, D is TRBD2 (5 bases). Per the germline V gene, CDR1 is MNHEY and CDR2 is SMNVEV (reference sequence). This CDR3 contains 15 residues. V dropped 5 bases and J dropped 1 base, with 13 bases sitting between them. DNA of the CDR3: TGTGCCAGCAGTCCCGTTCGGGGAGGCACAGATACGCAGTATTTT. Its protein is CASSPVRGGTDTQYF.

The rearrangement links TRBV2 to TRBJ2-6; D call uncertain. The CDR3 has 15 amino acids. Trimming took off 4 bases at V and 0 bases at J, with 7 bases between the two ends. CDR1 and CDR2 from the germline V gene are SNHLY and FYNNEI. The CDR3 loop reads CASSGPGSGANVLTF. The CDR3 coding sequence is TGTGCCAGCAGTGGACCGGGCTCTGGGGCCAACGTCCTGACTTTC.

V gene TRBV7-9 combines with J gene TRBJ1-1; D not certain. The length of the CDR3 is 14 residues. From germline, CDR1 is SEHNR and CDR2 FQNEAQ (reference sequence). The ends were cut back, 0 bases at V and 4 bases at J, with 9 bases in the middle. CDR3 sequence reads: CASSLASSITEAFF. The CDR3 DNA reads as TGTGCCAGCAGCTTAGCCTCATCCATCACTGAAGCTTTCTTT. Looking up the rest from reference TRBV7-9 and TRBJ1-1 gives the full variable domain: DTGVSQNPRHKITKRGQNVTFRCDPISEHNRLYWYRQTLGQGPEFLTYFQNEAQLEKSRLLSDRFSAERPKGSFSTLEIQRTEQGDSAMYLCASSLASSITEAFFGQGTRLTVV.

This chain joins TRBV7-2 and TRBJ1-2; 7 bases are shared with TRBD1. This CDR3 spans 13 amino acids. J gave up 5 bases and V 11 bases, and 11 bases lay outside the gene matches. Per the germline V gene, CDR1 is SGHTA and CDR2 is FQGNSA. DNA for the CDR3: TGTGCCGGCGCCGAGGGCAGGGGGTATGGCTACACCTTC. Protein sequence: CAGAEGRGYGYTF.

The chain links TRBV29-1 to TRBJ1-2; D may be TRBD1 (6 bases). Trimming stripped 4 bases from V and 5 bases from J, with 17 bases between. The CDR3 is 14 residues long. Germline V gene lookup returns CDR1 SQVTM and CDR2 ANQGSEA. Here the CDR3 DNA reads TGCAGCGTTGTGCCGATTCAAGGGGGTTATGGCTACACCTTC. Residues: CSVVPIQGGYGYTF.

The chain joins TRBV11-3 to TRBJ2-1, with 8 positions matching TRBD2. Germline trimming cut 5 bases from V and 8 bases from J; bases unmatched to any gene: 8. CDR1 is SGHNT, CDR2 YENEEA, per germline. The CDR3 sequence is 14 residues long. CDR3 loop: CASSTGGLADEQFF. DNA for the CDR3: TGTGCCAGCAGCACCGGAGGACTAGCAGATGAGCAGTTCTTC.

This sequence joins TRBV4-2 and TRBJ1-5; 7 bases fit TRBD1. Germline lookup yields CDR1 LGHNA and CDR2 YNFKEQ. The CDR3 is made up of 17 amino acids. Unmatched junction bases numbered 10, after V lost 0 bases and J lost 5 bases. In nucleotides, the CDR3 is TGTGCCAGCAGCCAAGAGGTTGGTCAGGGGGGTGATCAGCCCCAGCATTTT. Residues: CASSQEVGQGGDQPQHF.

The V gene is TRBV11-2, the J gene TRBJ2-3; TRBD2 might be the D (5 bases). Between the trimmed V and J ends, which lost 7 bases and 5 bases, there was a span of 19 bases. CDR1 and CDR2 (germline): SGHAT, FQNNGV. The CDR3 has 15 residues. CDR3 protein: CASNPSVDSVDTQYF. The DNA of the CDR3 is TGTGCCAGCAACCCTTCCGTTGATAGCGTAGATACGCAGTATTTT. Filled out from reference TRBV11-2 and TRBJ2-3, the complete variable domain reads EAGVAQSPRYKIIEKRQSVAFWCNPISGHATLYWYQQILGQGPKLLIQFQNNGVVDDSQLPKDRFSAERLKGVDSTLKIQPAKLEDSAVYLCASNPSVDSVDTQYFGPGTRLTVL.

The chain has TRBV4-1 and TRBJ1-5; TRBD1 matches 9 bases. V trimming: 1 base; J trimming: 6 bases; junction bases outside the gene matches: 4. The CDR3 totals 15 residues. From germline, CDR1 is MGHRA and CDR2 YSYEKL. The CDR3 reads CASSQVQGAIQPQHF. The DNA of the CDR3 is TGCGCCAGCAGCCAAGTACAGGGGGCGATTCAGCCCCAGCATTTT.

The chain joins TRBV18 to TRBJ2-3; 9 bases fit TRBD1. The CDR3 loop spans 15 amino acids. Looked up from germline, CDR1 is KGHSH and CDR2 is LQKENI. After removal of 2 bases from V and 5 bases from J, the junction contained 5 bases not matched to a gene. The CDR3: CASSPSTGGRDTQYF. Written as DNA, the CDR3 is TGTGCCAGCTCACCATCGACAGGGGGACGAGATACGCAGTATTTT.

This clone was counted ten times or more. This sequence joins TRBV15 and TRBJ1-2, with a possible D match to TRBD1 (5 bases). Trimming took off 0 bases at V and 7 bases at J, with 12 bases between the two ends. CDR1 and CDR2 (germline): LNHNV, YYDKDF (reference sequence). The CDR3 covers 14 residues. In DNA form, the CDR3 reads TGTGCCACCAGCAGAGATGGAGGGGCCACTGGCTACACCTTC. It codes for CATSRDGGATGYTF.

The J gene is TRBJ2-1, the V gene TRBV5-4, with TRBD2 matching 12 bases. Per germline, CDR1 SGHNT and CDR2 YYREEE (reference sequence). The junction had 1 base not matched to a gene; V was cut back by 1 base and J by 2 bases. The CDR3 length is 16 residues. The CDR3 nucleotides are TGTGCCAGCAGCTTGTCTAGCGGGGGGGCCTACAATGAGCAGTTCTTC. Translating gives CASSLSSGGAYNEQFF. Full variable domain (missing parts from reference TRBV5-4 and TRBJ2-1): ETGVTQSPTHLIKTRGQQVTLRCSSQSGHNTVSWYQQALGQGPQFIFQYYREEENGRGNFPPRFSGLQFPNYSSELNVNALELDDSALYLCASSLSSGGAYNEQFFGPGTRLTVL.

V usage is TRBV4-3 and J usage is TRBJ1-3; D gene uncertain. The V gene's germline CDR1 is LGHNA and CDR2 YSLEER. The CDR3 consists of 16 residues. V was cut by 1 base and J by 0 bases, with 10 bases left in between. The CDR3 sequence is CASSQALGNSGNTIYF. For the CDR3, the DNA is TGCGCCAGCAGCCAAGCTTTAGGGAACTCTGGAAACACCATATATTTT.

The V and J genes are TRBV7-2 and TRBJ2-2; the match to TRBD2 covers 14 bases. The CDR3 runs 18 residues. Germline V gene sequence: CDR1 SGHTA, CDR2 FQGNSA. V lost 5 bases, J lost 1 base, and 6 bases stayed unmatched. The CDR3, as DNA: TGTGCCAGCAGCCAGACTAGCGGGGGGGCCATGAACACCGGGGAGCTGTTTTTT. Translation: CASSQTSGGAMNTGELFF.